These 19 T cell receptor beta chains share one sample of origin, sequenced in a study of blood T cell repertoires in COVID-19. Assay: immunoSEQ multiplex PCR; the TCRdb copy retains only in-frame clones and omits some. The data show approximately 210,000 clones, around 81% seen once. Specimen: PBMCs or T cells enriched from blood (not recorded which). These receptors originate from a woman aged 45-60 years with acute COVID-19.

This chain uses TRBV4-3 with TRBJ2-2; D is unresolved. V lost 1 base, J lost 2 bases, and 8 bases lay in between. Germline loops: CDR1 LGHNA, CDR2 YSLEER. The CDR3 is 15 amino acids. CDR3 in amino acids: CASSQVPLNTGELFF. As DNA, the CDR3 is TGCGCCAGCAGCCAAGTCCCTCTAAACACCGGGGAGCTGTTTTTT.

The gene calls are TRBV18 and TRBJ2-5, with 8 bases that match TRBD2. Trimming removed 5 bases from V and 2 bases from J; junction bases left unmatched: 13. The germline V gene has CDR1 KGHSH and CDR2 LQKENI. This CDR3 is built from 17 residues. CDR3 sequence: CASSLRTSPDSQETQYF. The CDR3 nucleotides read TGTGCCAGCTCATTACGGACTAGCCCTGATTCACAAGAGACCCAGTACTTC.

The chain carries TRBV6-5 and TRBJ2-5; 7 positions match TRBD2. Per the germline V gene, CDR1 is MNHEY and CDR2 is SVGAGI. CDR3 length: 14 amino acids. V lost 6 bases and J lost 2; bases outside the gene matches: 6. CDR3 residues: CASRRAGGQETQYF. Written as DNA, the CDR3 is TGTGCCAGCAGACGGGCCGGGGGGCAAGAGACCCAGTACTTC.

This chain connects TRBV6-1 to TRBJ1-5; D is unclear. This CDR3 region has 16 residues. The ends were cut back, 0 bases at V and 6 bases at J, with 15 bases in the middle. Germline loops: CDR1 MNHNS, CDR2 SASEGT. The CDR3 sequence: CASSEALAGGLQPQHF. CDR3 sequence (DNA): TGTGCCAGCAGTGAAGCGTTGGCAGGAGGTCTTCAGCCCCAGCATTTT.

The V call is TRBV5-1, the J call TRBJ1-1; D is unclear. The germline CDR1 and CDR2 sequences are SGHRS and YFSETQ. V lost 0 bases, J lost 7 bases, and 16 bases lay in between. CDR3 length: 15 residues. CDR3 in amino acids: CASSLVGGSAYEAFF. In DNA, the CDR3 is TGCGCCAGCAGCTTGGTGGGAGGGAGCGCCTATGAAGCTTTCTTT.

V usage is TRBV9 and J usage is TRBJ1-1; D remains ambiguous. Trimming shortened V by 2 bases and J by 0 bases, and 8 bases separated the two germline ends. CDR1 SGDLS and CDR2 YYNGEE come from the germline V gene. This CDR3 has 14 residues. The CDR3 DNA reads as TGTGCCAGCAGCGTGTCCGGGATGAACACTGAAGCTTTCTTT. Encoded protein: CASSVSGMNTEAFF.

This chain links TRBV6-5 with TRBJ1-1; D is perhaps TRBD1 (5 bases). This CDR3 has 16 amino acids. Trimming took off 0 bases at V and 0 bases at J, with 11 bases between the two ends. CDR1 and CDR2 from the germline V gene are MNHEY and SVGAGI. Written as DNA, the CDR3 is TGTGCCAGCAGTTACTCGGCAGGGTCAATGAACACTGAAGCTTTCTTT. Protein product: CASSYSAGSMNTEAFF.

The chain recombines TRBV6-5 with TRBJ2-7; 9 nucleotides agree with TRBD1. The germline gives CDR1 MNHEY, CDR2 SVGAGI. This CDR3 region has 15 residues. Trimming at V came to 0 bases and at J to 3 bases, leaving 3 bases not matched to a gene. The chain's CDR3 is CASSYSGTGHYEQYF. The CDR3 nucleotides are TGTGCCAGCAGTTACTCGGGGACAGGGCACTACGAGCAGTACTTC.

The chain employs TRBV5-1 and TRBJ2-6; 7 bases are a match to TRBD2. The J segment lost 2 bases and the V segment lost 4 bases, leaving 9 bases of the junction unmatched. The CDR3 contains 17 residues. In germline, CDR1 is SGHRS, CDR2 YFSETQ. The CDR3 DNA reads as TGCGCCAGCAGCGGCGGGAGTCAGGATACTGGGGCCAACGTCCTGACTTTC. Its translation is CASSGGSQDTGANVLTF.

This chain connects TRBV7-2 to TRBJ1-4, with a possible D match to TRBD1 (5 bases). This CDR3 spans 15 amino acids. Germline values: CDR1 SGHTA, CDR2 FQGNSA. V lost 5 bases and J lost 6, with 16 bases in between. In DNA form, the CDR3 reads TGTGCCAGCAGCCCTCTGGGGGGGATGGATGAAAAACTGTTTTTT. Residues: CASSPLGGMDEKLFF.

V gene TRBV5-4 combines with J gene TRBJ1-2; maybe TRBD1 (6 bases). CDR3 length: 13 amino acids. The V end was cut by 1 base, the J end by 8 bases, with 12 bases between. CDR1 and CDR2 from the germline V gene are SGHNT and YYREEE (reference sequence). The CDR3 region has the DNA TGTGCCAGCAGCTTGAAACAGGGAGAGGGCTACACCTTC. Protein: CASSLKQGEGYTF.

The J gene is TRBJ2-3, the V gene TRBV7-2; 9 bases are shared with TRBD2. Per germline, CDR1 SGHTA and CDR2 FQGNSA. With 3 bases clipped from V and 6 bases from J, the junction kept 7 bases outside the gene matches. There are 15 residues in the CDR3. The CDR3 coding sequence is TGTGCCAGCAGCTTTGATAGCGGGGGAGCTGATACGCAGTATTTT. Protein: CASSFDSGGADTQYF.

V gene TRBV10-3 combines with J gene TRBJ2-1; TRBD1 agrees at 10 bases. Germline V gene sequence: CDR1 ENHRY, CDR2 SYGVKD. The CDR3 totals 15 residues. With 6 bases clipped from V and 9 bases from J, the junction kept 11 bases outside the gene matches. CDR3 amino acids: CAISTQGQGTAEQFF. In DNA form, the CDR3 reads TGTGCCATCAGCACCCAGGGACAGGGGACGGCTGAGCAGTTCTTC.

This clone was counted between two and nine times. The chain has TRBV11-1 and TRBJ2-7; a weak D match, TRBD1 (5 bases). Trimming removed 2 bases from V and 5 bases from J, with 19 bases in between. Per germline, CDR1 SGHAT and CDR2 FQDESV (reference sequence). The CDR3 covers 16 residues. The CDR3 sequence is CASSLSVLPGFHEQYF. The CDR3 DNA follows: TGTGCCAGCAGCTTATCGGTTCTCCCAGGGTTCCACGAGCAGTACTTC.

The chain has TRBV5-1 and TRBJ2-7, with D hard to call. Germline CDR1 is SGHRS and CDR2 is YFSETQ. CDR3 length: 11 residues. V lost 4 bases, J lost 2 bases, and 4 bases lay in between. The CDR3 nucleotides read TGCGCCAGCAGCGAGACCTACGAGCAGTACTTC. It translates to CASSETYEQYF. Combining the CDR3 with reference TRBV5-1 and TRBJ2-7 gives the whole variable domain KAGVTQTPRYLIKTRGQQVTLSCSPISGHRSVSWYQQTPGQGLQFLFEYFSETQRNKGNFPGRFSGRQFSNSRSEMNVSTLELGDSALYLCASSETYEQYFGPGTRLTVT.

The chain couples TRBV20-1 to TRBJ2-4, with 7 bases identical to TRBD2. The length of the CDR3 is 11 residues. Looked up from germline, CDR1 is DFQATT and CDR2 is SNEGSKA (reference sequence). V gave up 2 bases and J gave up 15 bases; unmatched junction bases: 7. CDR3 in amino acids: CSARSAGVGYF. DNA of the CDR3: TGCAGTGCTAGATCCGCGGGGGTTGGGTACTTC.

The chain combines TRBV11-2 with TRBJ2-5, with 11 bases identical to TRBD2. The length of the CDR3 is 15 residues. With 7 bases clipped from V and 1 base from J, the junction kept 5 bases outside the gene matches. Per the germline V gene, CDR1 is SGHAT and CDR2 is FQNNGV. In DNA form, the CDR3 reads TGTGCCAGCACCCCACTAGCGGGAGCCCAAGAGACCCAGTACTTC. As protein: CASTPLAGAQETQYF.

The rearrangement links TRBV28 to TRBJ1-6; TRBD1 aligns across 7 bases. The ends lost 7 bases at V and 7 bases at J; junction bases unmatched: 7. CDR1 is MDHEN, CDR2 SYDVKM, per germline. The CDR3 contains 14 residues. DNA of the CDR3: TGTGCCAGCAAGGTGGGACAGCTCAATTCACCCCTCCACTTT. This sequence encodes CASKVGQLNSPLHF.

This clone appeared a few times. The CDR3 loop is CASSRSGQPTYGGYTF. The CDR3 nucleotides read TGTGCCAGCAGTCGATCGGGACAGCCCACGTACGGCGGCTACACCTTC. The chain employs TRBV6-6 and TRBJ1-2; 7 bases align to TRBD1. Germline V lookup: CDR1 MNHNY, CDR2 SVGAGI (reference sequence). The CDR3 has 16 residues. The V gene end was trimmed by 5 bases and the J gene end by 8 bases; junction bases not matched to a gene: 17.